This is a list of T cell receptor beta chains from one sample in a study of blood T cell repertoires in COVID-19. The repertoire was sequenced with immunoSEQ multiplex PCR; TCRdb's copy has only in-frame clones and lacks some. The profile shows 250,000 or so clones, around 84% of them singletons. The source material was peripheral blood. Receptors were obtained from a woman aged 40 to 50 who had recovered from COVID-19. Both conserved end residues are part of each CDR3. A D gene is named only where the DNA matches it firmly. Size is stated for part of the rows, as once, few or many counts, or as a class when the clone is expanded.

TRBJ1-5,-,-,TRBV30,CAWSVARTDLSNQPQHF,TGTGCCTGGAGTGTTGCCCGGACAGACCTAAGCAATCAGCCCCAGCATTTT
TRBJ2-7,-,-,TRBV28,CASSGIQGTYEQYF,TGTGCCAGCAGCGGAATCCAGGGGACCTACGAGCAGTACTTC
TRBJ2-7,-,-,TRBV14,CASSPRILDEQYF,TGTGCCAGCAGCCCGAGGATATTAGACGAGCAGTACTTC
TRBJ1-6,-,TRBD1,TRBV6-5,CASSRTGKKDSPLHF,TGTGCCAGCAGCCGGACAGGGAAGAAAGATTCACCCCTCCACTTT
TRBJ2-1,-,TRBD2,TRBV5-1,CASGFGGGYNEQFF,TGCGCCAGCGGATTCGGCGGGGGCTACAATGAGCAGTTCTTC
TRBJ2-2,-,-,TRBV7-8,CASSLSPGYTGELFF,TGTGCCAGCAGCTTATCCCCAGGGTACACCGGGGAGCTGTTTTTT
TRBJ1-4,-,-,TRBV5-6,CASTRDRSQANEKLFF,TGTGCCAGCACCCGCGACAGGTCGCAGGCTAATGAAAAACTGTTTTTT
TRBJ2-7,-,-,TRBV10-3,CAIRDIPLYEQYF,TGTGCCATCAGGGACATTCCGCTCTACGAGCAGTACTTC
TRBJ1-2,-,-,TRBV11-2,CASSLRTGDYGYTF,TGTGCCAGCAGCTTACGAACGGGGGACTATGGCTACACCTTC
TRBJ1-6,-,TRBD1,TRBV11-2,CASSTRDRSSYNSPLHF,TGTGCCAGCAGCACCCGGGACAGAAGCTCCTATAATTCACCCCTCCACTTT
TRBJ2-2,-,-,TRBV6-5,CASRGGGGYTGELFF,TGTGCCAGCAGGGGAGGGGGAGGGTACACCGGGGAGCTGTTTTTT
TRBJ1-2,-,TRBD1,TRBV2,CANRQGIFYGYTF,TGTGCCAACCGACAGGGAATTTTTTATGGCTACACCTTC
TRBJ2-5,-,-,TRBV7-9,CASGTGDILWETQYF,TGTGCCAGCGGAACGGGAGACATACTTTGGGAGACCCAGTACTTC
TRBJ2-1,-,-,TRBV13,CASSRLASEQFF,TGTGCCAGCAGCCGACTTGCCAGTGAGCAGTTCTTC
TRBJ2-1,-,-,TRBV11-3,CASSLDGGGPNEQFF,TGTGCCAGCAGCTTAGACGGGGGAGGTCCGAATGAGCAGTTCTTC
TRBJ1-4,-,-,TRBV5-1,CASSLGRSTNEKLFF,TGCGCCAGCAGCTTGGGTCGGTCAACTAATGAAAAACTGTTTTTT
TRBJ1-2,-,-,TRBV11-3,CASSLESGADGYTF,TGTGCCAGCAGCTTAGAGTCAGGGGCGGATGGCTACACCTTC
TRBJ1-2,-,TRBD1,TRBV24-1,CATSENTGVNYGYTF,TGTGCCACCAGTGAGAATACAGGGGTGAACTATGGCTACACCTTC
TRBJ1-6,-,-,TRBV28,CASSLPGNNSPLHF,TGTGCCAGCAGTTTGCCGGGTAATAATTCACCCCTCCACTTT
TRBJ1-4,-,TRBD1,TRBV30,CAWRATGGIFEKLFF,TGTGCCTGGAGGGCTACAGGGGGCATATTTGAAAAACTGTTTTTT
TRBJ1-2,-,-,TRBV6-5,CASGTGVYGYTF,TGTGCCAGTGGGACGGGAGTCTATGGCTACACCTTC
TRBJ1-2,-,-,TRBV6-1,CASSEAGGTYGYTF,TGTGCCAGCAGTGAAGCTGGGGGGACCTATGGCTACACCTTC
TRBJ2-5,-,TRBD1,TRBV19,CASSIEGAKETQYF,TGTGCCAGTAGTATCGAGGGGGCAAAGGAGACCCAGTACTTC
TRBJ2-7,-,-,TRBV9,CASSVGGDEQYF,TGTGCCAGCAGCGTAGGGGGGGACGAGCAGTACTTC
TRBJ2-1,-,-,TRBV7-9,CASSLAIYNEQFF,TGTGCCAGCAGCTTAGCTATATACAATGAGCAGTTCTTC
TRBJ1-6,-,-,TRBV27,CASSPDRSNSPLHF,TGTGCCAGCAGCCCTGACAGGTCAAATTCACCCCTCCACTTT
TRBJ1-1,-,-,TRBV14,CASSPTGYTEAFF,TGTGCCAGCAGTCCTACAGGGTACACTGAAGCTTTCTTT
TRBJ2-1,-,-,TRBV11-2,CASSLESFRGRGQNEQFF,TGTGCCAGCAGCTTAGAGAGCTTCCGCGGGCGGGGTCAGAATGAGCAGTTCTTC
TRBJ2-3,-,-,TRBV6-4,CASSENSADTQYF,TGTGCCAGCAGTGAGAACTCGGCAGATACGCAGTATTTT
TRBJ1-6,-,TRBD1,TRBV3-1/TRBV3-2,CASSQGQGPSPLHF,TGTGCCAGCAGCCAGGGACAGGGGCCATCACCCCTCCACTTT
TRBJ2-7,-,TRBD1,TRBV4-1,CASSQEGDRNQGAFYEQYF,TGCGCCAGCAGCCAAGAGGGGGATAGGAACCAGGGGGCGTTCTACGAGCAGTACTTC
TRBJ2-7,-,-,TRBV27,CASSLSGAFLYEQYF,TGTGCCAGCAGTTTATCAGGGGCCTTCCTCTACGAGCAGTACTTC
TRBJ1-1,-,-,TRBV30,CAWRPVPQGSHTEAFF,TGTGCCTGGAGGCCCGTCCCTCAGGGGTCCCACACTGAAGCTTTCTTT
TRBJ1-2,few,TRBD1,TRBV5-6,CASSNRGNYGYTF,TGTGCCAGCAGTAACAGGGGGAACTATGGCTACACCTTC
TRBJ2-3,-,TRBD2,TRBV3-1/TRBV3-2,CASSQDRAGGTDTQYF,TGTGCCAGCAGCCAGGACAGAGCGGGGGGCACAGATACGCAGTATTTT
TRBJ1-1,-,TRBD1,TRBV10-3,CAIRTGGNTEAFF,TGTGCCATACGGACAGGGGGGAACACTGAAGCTTTCTTT
TRBJ2-5,-,TRBD1,TRBV5-6,CASSLALGTAPNRGTQYF,TGTGCCAGCAGCTTGGCCTTAGGGACAGCCCCGAATAGAGGGACCCAGTACTTC
TRBJ1-1,-,-,TRBV11-3,CASAEDYYTEAFF,TGTGCCAGCGCAGAGGATTACTACACTGAAGCTTTCTTT
TRBJ2-2,once,-,TRBV5-1,CASSPFNPRAGELFF,TGCGCCAGCAGCCCGTTTAACCCCCGCGCCGGGGAGCTGTTTTTT
TRBJ1-2,-,TRBD1,TRBV6-6,CASSYSTGTDGYTF,TGTGCCAGCAGTTACTCGACAGGGACTGATGGCTACACCTTC
TRBJ1-1,once,TRBD1,TRBV19,CASSIAPGTGGSEAFF,TGTGCCAGTAGTATAGCCCCCGGGACAGGGGGCTCCGAAGCTTTCTTT
TRBJ2-1,once,-,TRBV5-1,CASSAPGVEQFF,TGCGCCAGCAGCGCCCCCGGGGTTGAGCAGTTCTTC
TRBJ1-3,-,-,TRBV5-1,CASSLARGSGNTIYF,TGCGCCAGCAGCTTGGCGCGGGGGTCTGGAAACACCATATATTTT
TRBJ2-7,-,TRBD2,TRBV20-1,CSASRTSGGPSEQYF,TGCAGTGCTAGTAGGACTAGCGGGGGGCCCTCCGAGCAGTACTTC
TRBJ2-5,-,-,TRBV25-1,CASSDTLEETQYF,TGTGCCAGCAGCGATACTCTAGAAGAGACCCAGTACTTC
TRBJ2-7,-,TRBD2,TRBV18,CASSPPGGYSYEQYF,TGTGCCAGCTCACCACCGGGGGGGTACTCCTACGAGCAGTACTTC
TRBJ2-7,-,TRBD1,TRBV4-1,CASSQKGQGDYEQYF,TGCGCCAGCAGCCAAAAGGGACAGGGAGACTACGAGCAGTACTTC
TRBJ2-2,once,TRBD1,TRBV27,CASSYSMGQGRGTGELFF,TGTGCCAGCAGTTACTCCATGGGACAGGGGAGGGGCACCGGGGAGCTGTTTTTT
TRBJ1-1,-,-,TRBV6-2/TRBV6-3,CASSYSQGTEAFF,TGTGCCAGCAGTTACTCTCAGGGTACTGAAGCTTTCTTT
TRBJ1-5,-,-,TRBV6-5,CASSPVGGSNQPQHF,TGTGCCAGCAGCCCGGTTGGAGGTAGCAATCAGCCCCAGCATTTT
TRBJ2-3,-,TRBD1,TRBV19,CASSASTGTGGTDTQYF,TGTGCCAGTAGTGCGAGCACCGGGACAGGGGGCACAGATACGCAGTATTTT
TRBJ2-1,-,TRBD1,TRBV7-9,CASSVRDRVLGEQFF,TGTGCCAGCAGCGTCCGGGACAGGGTGTTAGGTGAGCAGTTCTTC
TRBJ1-1,-,-,TRBV3-1/TRBV3-2,CASSYTGEAEAFF,TGTGCCAGCAGCTACACCGGCGAGGCTGAAGCTTTCTTT
TRBJ2-7,-,-,TRBV5-1,CASSFGQGGYEQYF,TGCGCCAGCAGCTTTGGGCAGGGAGGCTACGAGCAGTACTTC